This TCR beta chain was captured in a study of shared clonotypes between healthy human individuals. Overall study findings and caveats: Naive subsets tended to show greater estimated richness than memory subsets.

Adults of Caucasian background living in Nashville, Tennessee made up all donors. On this clone itself: The antigen remains unidentified.

The CDR3 runs to 17 residues. Trimming cost V 0 bases and J 6 bases; bases outside gene matches: 14. CDR1 and CDR2 (germline): MDHEN, SYDVKM. For each subset, genomic DNA was distributed in equal portions over several immunoSEQ plates. Methods used by the authors: Junction-only sequences without quality scores came from ImmunoSEQ, so filtering differed. The assay was immunoSEQ multiplex PCR, and TCRdb's table has in-frame clones only and misses some. Clonal size and the V and J genes are those of that table, whereas D and trimming came from the DNA. Of over a million clones in the sample, 78% were seen once.

The chain combines TRBV28 with TRBJ2-7; 7 nucleotides line up with TRBD1. This clonotype originated in a man younger than 30 in good health. Some clones in this sample may be carry-over from other donors' samples. Sequencing was carried out using memory CD4+ T cells from PBMCs. Subset meaning: CD45RA-negative fraction. The CDR3 coding sequence is TGTGCCAGCAGTTTATGGGATGCCGCCAGGGGGTCCGGCGAGCAGTACTTC. This gives the protein CASSLWDAARGSGEQYF.